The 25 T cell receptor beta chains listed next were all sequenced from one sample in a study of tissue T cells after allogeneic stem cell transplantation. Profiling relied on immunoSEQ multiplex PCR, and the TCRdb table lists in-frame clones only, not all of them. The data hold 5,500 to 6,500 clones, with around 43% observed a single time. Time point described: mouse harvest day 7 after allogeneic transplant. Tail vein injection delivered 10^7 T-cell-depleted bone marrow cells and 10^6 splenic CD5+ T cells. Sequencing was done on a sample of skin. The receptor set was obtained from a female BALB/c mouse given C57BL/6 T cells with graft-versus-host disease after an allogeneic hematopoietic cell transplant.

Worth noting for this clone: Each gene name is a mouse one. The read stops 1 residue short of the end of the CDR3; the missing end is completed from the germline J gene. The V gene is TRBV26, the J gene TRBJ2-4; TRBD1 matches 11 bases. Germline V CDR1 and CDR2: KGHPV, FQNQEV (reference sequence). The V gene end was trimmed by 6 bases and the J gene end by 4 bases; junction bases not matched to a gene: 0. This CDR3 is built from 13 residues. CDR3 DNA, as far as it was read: TGTGCCAGCAGGGGACAGGGGGAAAACACCTTGTAC. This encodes CASRGQGENTLY. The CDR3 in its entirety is CASRGQGENTLYF. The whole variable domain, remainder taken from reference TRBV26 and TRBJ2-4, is NSKVIQTPRYLVKGQGQKAKMRCIPEKGHPVVFWYQQNKNNEFKFLINFQNQEVLQQIDMTEKRFSAECPSNSPCSLEIQSSEAGDSALYLCASRGQGENTLYFGAGTRLSVL.

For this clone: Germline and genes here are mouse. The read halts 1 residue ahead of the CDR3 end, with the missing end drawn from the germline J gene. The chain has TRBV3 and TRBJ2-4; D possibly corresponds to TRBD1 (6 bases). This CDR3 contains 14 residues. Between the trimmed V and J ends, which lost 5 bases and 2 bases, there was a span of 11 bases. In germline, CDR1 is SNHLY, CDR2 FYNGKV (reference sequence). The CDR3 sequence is CASSLQGNQNTLYF. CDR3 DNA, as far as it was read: TGTGCCAGCAGCCTACAGGGCAATCAAAACACCTTGTAC.

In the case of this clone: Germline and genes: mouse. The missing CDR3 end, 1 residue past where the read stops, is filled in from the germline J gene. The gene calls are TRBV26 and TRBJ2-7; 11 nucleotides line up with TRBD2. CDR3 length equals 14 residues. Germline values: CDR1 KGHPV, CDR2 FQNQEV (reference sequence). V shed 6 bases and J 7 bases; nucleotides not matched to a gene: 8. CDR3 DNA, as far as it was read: TGTGCCAGCAGCCTGGACTGGGGGGCGGGGGAACAGTAC. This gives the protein CASSLDWGAGEQY. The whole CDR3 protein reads CASSLDWGAGEQYF.

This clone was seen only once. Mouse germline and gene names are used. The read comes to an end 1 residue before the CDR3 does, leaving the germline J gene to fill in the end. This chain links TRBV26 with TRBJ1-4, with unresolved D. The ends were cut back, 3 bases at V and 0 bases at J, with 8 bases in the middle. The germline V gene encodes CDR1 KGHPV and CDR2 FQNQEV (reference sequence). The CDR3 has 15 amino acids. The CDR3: CASSLGRISNERLFF. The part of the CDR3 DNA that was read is TGTGCCAGCAGTCTCGGACGGATTTCCAACGAAAGATTATTT.

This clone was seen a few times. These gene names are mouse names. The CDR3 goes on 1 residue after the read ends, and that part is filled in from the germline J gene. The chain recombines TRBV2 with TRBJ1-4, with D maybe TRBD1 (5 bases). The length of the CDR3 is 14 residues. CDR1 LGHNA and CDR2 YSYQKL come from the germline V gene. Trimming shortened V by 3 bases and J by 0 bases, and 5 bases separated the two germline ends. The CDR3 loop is CASSQGVSNERLFF. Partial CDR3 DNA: TGTGCCAGCAGCCAGGGGGTTTCCAACGAAAGATTATTT. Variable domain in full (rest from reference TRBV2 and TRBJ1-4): DPKIIQKPKYLVAVTGSEKILICEQYLGHNAMYWYRQSAKKPLEFMFSYSYQKLMDNQTASSRFQPQSSKKNHLDLQITALKPDDSATYFCASSQGVSNERLFFGHGTKLSVL.

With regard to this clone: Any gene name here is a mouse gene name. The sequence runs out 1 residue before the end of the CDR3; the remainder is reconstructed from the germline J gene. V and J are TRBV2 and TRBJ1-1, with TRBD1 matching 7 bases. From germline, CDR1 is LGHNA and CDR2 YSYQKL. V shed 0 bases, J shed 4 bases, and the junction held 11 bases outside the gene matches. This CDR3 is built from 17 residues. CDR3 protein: CASSQESLQGRGTEVFF. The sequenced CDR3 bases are TGTGCCAGCAGCCAAGAGAGCTTACAGGGGCGGGGCACAGAAGTCTTC. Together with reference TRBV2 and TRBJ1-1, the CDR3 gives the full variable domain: DPKIIQKPKYLVAVTGSEKILICEQYLGHNAMYWYRQSAKKPLEFMFSYSYQKLMDNQTASSRFQPQSSKKNHLDLQITALKPDDSATYFCASSQESLQGRGTEVFFGKGTRLTVV.

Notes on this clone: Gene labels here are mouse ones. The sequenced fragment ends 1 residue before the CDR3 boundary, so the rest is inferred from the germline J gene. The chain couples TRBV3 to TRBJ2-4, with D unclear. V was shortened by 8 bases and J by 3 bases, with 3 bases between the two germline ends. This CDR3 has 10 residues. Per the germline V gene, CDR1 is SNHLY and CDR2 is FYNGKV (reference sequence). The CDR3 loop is CASGQNTLYF. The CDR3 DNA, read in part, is TGTGCCAGCGGGCAAAACACCTTGTAC.

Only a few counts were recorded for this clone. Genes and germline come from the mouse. CDR3 DNA, as far as it was read: TGTGCCAGCAGTCCGGGTACAGGGAGAGACACCTTGTAC. This gives the protein CASSPGTGRDTLY. The complete CDR3 reads CASSPGTGRDTLYF. The genes are TRBV26 and TRBJ2-4, with D perhaps TRBD1 (6 bases). The read terminates 1 residue ahead of where the CDR3 ends, so the germline J gene completes it. Trimming cost V 4 bases and J 7 bases, with 15 bases left between them. Per germline, CDR1 KGHPV and CDR2 FQNQEV (reference sequence). This CDR3 spans 14 amino acids.

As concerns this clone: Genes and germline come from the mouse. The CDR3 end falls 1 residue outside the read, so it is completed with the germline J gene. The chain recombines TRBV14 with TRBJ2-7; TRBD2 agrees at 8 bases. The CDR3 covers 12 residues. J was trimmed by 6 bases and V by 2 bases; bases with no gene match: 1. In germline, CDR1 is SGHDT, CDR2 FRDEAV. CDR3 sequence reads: CASSLLGAEQYF. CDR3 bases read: TGTGCCAGCAGTTTACTGGGGGCTGAACAGTAC.

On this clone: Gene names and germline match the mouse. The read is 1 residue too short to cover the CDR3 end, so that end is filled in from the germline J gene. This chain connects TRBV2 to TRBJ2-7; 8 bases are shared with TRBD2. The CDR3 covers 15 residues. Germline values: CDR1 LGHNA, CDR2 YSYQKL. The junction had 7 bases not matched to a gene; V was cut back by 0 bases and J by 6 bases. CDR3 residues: CASSQDGGGRLEQYF. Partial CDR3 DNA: TGTGCCAGCAGCCAAGATGGGGGGGGGCGCCTTGAACAGTAC.

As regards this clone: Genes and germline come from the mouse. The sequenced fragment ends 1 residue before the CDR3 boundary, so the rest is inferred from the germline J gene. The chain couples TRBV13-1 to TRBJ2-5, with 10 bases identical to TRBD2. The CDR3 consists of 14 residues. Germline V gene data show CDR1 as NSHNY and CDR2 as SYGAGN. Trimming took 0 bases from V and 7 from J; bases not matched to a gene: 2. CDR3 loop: CASSDAGGAHTQYF. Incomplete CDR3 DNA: TGTGCCAGCAGTGATGCTGGGGGGGCGCACACCCAGTAC.

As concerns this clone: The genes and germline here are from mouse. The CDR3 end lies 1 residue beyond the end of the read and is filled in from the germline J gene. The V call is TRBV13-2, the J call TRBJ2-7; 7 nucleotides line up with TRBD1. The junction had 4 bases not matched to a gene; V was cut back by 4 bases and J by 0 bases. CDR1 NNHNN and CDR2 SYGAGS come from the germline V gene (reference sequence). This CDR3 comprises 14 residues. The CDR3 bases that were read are TGTGCCAGCGGTCGGACAGGTAGCTCCTATGAACAGTAC. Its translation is CASGRTGSSYEQY. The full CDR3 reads CASGRTGSSYEQYF.

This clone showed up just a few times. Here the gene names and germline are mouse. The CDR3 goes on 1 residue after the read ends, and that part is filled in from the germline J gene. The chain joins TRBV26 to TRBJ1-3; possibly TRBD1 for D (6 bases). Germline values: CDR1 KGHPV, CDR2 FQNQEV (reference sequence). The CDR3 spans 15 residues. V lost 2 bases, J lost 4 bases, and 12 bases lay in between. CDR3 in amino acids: CASSLEGVKGNTLYF. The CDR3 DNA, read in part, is TGTGCCAGCAGTCTGGAGGGGGTGAAGGGAAATACGCTCTAT.

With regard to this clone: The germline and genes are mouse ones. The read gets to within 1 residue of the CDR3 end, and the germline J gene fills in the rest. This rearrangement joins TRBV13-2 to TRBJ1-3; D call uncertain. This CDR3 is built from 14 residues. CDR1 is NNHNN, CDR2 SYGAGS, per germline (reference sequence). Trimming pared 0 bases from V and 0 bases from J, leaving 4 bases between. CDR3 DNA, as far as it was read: TGTGCCAGCGGTGATGCCAGTTCTGGAAATACGCTCTAT. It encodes CASGDASSGNTLY. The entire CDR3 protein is CASGDASSGNTLYF.

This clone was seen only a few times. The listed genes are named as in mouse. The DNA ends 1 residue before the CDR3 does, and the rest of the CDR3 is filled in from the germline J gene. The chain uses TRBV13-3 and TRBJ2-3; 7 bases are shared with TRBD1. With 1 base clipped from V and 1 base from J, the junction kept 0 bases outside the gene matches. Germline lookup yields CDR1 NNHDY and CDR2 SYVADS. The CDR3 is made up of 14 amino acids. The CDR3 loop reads CASSDTGGAETLYF. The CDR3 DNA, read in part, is TGTGCCAGCAGTGATACAGGGGGTGCAGAAACGCTGTAT.

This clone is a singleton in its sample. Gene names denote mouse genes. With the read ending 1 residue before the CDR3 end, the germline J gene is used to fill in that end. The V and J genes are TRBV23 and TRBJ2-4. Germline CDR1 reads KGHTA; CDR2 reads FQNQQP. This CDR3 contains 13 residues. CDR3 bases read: TGCTCCAGCAGCCCGGGAAATCAAAACACCTTGTAC. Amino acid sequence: CSSSPGNQNTLY. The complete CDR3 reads CSSSPGNQNTLYF.

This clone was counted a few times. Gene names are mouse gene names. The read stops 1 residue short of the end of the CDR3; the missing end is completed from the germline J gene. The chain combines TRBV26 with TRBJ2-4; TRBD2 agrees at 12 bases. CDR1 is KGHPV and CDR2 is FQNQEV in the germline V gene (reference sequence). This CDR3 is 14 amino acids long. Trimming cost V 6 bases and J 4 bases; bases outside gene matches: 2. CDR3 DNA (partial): TGTGCCAGCAGCCGGGACTGGGGGGAAAACACCTTGTAC. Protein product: CASSRDWGENTLY. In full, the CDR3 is CASSRDWGENTLYF.

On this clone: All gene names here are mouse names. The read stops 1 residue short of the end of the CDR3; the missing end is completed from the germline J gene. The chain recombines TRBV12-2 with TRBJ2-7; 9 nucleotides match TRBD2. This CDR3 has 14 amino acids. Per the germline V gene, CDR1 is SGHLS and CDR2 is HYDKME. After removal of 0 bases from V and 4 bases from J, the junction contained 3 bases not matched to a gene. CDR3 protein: CASSLETGGYEQYF. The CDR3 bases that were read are TGTGCCAGCTCTCTCGAAACTGGGGGGTATGAACAGTAC.

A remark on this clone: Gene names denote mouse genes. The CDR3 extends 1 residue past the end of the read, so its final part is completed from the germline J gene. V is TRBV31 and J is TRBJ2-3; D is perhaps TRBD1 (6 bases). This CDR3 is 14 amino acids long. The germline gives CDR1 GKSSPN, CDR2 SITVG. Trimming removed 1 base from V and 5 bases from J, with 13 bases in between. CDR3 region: CAWSQQGGEETLYF. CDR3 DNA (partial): TGTGCCTGGAGTCAACAGGGAGGGGAAGAAACGCTGTAT.

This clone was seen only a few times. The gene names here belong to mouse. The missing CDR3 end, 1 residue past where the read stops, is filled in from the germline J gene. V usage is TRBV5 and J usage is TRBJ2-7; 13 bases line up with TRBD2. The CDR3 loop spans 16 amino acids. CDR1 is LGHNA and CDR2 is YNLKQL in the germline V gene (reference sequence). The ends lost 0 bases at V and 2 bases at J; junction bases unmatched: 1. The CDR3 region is CASSQEGLGGAYEQYF. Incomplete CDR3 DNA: TGTGCCAGCAGCCAAGAGGGACTGGGGGGGGCCTATGAACAGTAC.

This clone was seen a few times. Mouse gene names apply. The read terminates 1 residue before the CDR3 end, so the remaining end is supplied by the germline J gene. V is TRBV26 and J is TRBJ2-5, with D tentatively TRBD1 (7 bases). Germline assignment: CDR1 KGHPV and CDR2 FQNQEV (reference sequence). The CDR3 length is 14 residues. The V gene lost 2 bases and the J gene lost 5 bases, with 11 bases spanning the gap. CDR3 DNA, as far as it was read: TGTGCCAGCAGTCTGAGGGGGCAGGGAGACACCCAGTAC. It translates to CASSLRGQGDTQY. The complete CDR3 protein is CASSLRGQGDTQYF.

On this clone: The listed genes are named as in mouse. CDR3 bases read: TGCACCTGCAGTGCAGATAGAGACACCCAGTAC. Its translation: CTCSADRDTQY. The whole CDR3 reads CTCSADRDTQYF. This chain connects TRBV1 to TRBJ2-5, with no clear D. The read ends 1 residue before the CDR3 terminus; that terminus is restored from the germline J gene. The length of the CDR3 is 12 residues. V gave up 0 bases and J gave up 5 bases, with 3 bases separating them. Germline lookup yields CDR1 NSQYPW and CDR2 LRSPGD (reference sequence).

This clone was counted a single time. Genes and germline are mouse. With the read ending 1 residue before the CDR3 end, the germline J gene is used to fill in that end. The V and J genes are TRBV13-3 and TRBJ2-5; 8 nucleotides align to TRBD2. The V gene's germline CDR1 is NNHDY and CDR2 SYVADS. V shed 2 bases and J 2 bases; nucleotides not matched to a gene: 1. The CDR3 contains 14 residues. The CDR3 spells CASSDWGAQDTQYF. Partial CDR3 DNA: TGTGCCAGCAGTGACTGGGGGGCCCAAGACACCCAGTAC. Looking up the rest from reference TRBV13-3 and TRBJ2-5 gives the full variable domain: EAAVTQSPRSKVAVTGGKVTLSCHQTNNHDYMYWYRQDTGHGLRLIHYSYVADSTEKGDIPDGYKASRPSQENFSLILELASLSQTAVYFCASSDWGAQDTQYFGPGTRLLVL.

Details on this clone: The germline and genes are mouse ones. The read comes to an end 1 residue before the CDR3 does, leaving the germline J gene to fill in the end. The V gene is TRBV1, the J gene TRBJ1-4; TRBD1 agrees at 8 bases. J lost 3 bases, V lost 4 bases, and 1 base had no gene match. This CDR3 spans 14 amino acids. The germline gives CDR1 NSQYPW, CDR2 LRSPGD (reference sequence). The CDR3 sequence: CTCSGQGTNERLFF. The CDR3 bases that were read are TGCACCTGCAGTGGACAGGGGACCAACGAAAGATTATTT.

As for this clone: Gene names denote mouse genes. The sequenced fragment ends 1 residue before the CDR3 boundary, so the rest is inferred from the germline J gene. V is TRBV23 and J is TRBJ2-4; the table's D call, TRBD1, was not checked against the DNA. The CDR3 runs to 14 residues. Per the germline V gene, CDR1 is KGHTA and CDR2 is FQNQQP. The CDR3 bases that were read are TGCTCCAGCAGTCAATCCCCAAGTCAAAACACCTTGTAC. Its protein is CSSSQSPSQNTLY. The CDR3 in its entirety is CSSSQSPSQNTLYF.